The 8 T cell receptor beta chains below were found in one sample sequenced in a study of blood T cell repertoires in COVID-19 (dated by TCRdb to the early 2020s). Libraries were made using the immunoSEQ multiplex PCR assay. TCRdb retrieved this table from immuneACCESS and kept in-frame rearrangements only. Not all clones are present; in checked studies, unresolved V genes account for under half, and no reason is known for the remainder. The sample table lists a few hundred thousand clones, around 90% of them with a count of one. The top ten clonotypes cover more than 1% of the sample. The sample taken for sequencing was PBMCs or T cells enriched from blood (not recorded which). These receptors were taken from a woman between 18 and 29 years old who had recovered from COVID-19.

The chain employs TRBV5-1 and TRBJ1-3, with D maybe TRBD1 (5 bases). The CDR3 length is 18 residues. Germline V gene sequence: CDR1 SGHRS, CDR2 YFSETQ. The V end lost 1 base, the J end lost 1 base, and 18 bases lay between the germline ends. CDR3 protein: CASSLSLFTGGSGNTIYF. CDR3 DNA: TGCGCCAGCAGCTTGAGCCTCTTCACCGGGGGGTCTGGAAACACCATATATTTT.

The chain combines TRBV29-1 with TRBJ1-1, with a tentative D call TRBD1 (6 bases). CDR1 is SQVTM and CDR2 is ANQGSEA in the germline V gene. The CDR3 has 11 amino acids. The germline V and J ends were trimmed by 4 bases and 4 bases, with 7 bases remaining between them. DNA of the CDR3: TGCAGCGTTGCCAGGGGCACTGAAGCTTTCTTT. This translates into CSVARGTEAFF.

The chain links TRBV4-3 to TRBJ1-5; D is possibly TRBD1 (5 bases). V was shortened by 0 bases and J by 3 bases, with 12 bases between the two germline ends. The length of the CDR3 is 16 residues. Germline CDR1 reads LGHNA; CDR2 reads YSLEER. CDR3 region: CASSQEPRVNNQPQHF. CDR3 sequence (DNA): TGCGCCAGCAGCCAAGAACCCAGGGTAAACAATCAGCCCCAGCATTTT.

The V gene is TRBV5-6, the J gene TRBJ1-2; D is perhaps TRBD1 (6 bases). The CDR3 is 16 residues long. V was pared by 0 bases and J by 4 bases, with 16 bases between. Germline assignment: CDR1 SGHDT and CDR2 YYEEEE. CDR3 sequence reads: CASSLEFQGFSYGYTF. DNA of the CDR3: TGTGCCAGCAGCTTGGAATTTCAGGGGTTTAGCTATGGCTACACCTTC.

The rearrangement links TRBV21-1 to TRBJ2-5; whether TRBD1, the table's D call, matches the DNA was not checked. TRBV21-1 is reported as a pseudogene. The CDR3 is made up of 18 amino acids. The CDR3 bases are TGTGCCAGCAGCCCGGGACAGGGCCAATCCGGGCGCCGAGAGACCCAGTACTTC. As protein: CASSPGQGQSGRRETQYF.

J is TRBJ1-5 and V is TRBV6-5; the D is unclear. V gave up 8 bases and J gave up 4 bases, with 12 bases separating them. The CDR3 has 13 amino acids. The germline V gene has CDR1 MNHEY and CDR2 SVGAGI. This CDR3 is CASAAGENQPQHF. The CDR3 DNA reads TGTGCCAGCGCGGCGGGTGAGAATCAGCCCCAGCATTTT.

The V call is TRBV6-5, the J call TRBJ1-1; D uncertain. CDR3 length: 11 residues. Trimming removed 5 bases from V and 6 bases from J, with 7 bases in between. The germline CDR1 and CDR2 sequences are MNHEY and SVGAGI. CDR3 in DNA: TGTGCCAGCAGTCCCGGGGCTGAAGCTTTCTTT. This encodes CASSPGAEAFF.

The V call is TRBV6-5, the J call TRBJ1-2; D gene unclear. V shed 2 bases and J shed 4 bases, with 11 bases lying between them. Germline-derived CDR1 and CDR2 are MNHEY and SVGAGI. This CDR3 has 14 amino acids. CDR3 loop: CASSYTRGTYGYTF. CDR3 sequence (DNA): TGTGCCAGCAGTTACACGCGGGGAACCTATGGCTACACCTTC.